This TCR beta chain appears in the sequencing data of a study of control samples from healthy donors and cancer patients. TCRdb keeps only in-frame clones here, not all; method: immunoSEQ multiplex PCR. This sample yields 95,000 to 150,000 clones, of which around 88% are seen a single time; approximately 3.5% belongs to the top ten. Germline V gene data show CDR1 as KGHSH and CDR2 as LQKENI. V was shortened by 1 base and J by 4 bases, with 10 bases between the two germline ends. This CDR3 is built from 15 residues. The sequence came from a man aged 40-55 years in good health. This rearrangement joins TRBV18 to TRBJ2-2, with D possibly called TRBD1 or TRBD2 (5 bases each). Sequencing used blood. CDR3 in amino acids: CASSPLAGSTGELFF. The CDR3 nucleotides read TGTGCCAGCTCACCACTCGCAGGGAGCACCGGGGAGCTGTTTTTT.